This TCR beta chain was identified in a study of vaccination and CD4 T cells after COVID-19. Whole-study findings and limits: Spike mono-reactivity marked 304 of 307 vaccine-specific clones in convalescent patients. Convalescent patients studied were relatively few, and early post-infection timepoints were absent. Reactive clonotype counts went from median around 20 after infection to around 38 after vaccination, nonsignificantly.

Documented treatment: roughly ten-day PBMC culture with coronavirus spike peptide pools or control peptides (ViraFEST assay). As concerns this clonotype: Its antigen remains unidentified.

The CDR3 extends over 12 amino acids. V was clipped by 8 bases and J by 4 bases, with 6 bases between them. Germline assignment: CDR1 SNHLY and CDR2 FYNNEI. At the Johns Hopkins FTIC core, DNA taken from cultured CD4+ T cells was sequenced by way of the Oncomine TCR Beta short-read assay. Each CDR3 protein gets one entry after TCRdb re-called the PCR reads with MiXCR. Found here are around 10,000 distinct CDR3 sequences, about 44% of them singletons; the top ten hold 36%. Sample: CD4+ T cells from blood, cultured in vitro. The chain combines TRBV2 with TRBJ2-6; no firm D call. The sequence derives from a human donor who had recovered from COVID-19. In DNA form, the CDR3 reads TGTGCCAGCCGAGTCGGGGCCAACGTCCTGACTTTC. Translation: CASRVGANVLTF.